A selection of T cell receptor beta chains follows, all from one sample in a study of T cells expressing NK-cell markers. TCRdb reprocessed the 5' RACE reads, with one entry per CDR3 protein and no DNA. This sample's clone table lists 500,000 to 600,000 distinct CDR3 sequences. Material: blood T cells: a sorted CD56 or NKG2C T cell subset, CD4+ or CD8+ T cells, or bulk PBMC T cells (not recorded which). The source of these receptors is a man between 18 and 35 years old in good health. CDR3s include the opening cysteine and the closing phenylalanine or tryptophan.

TRBV4-2,TRBJ2-3,CASSQERRGSHSDTQYF
TRBV27,TRBJ1-6,CASRLRQGRDSPLHF
TRBV12-3/TRBV12-4,TRBJ1-1,CASSLQDFSEAFF
TRBV5-6,TRBJ2-1,CASSPGLAETSYNEQFF
TRBV5-6,TRBJ2-7,CASSLRQVSYEQYF
TRBV3-1,TRBJ2-1,CASSQGGAWEQFF
TRBV20-1,TRBJ2-1,CSAPARRPREQFF
TRBV10-3,TRBJ1-2,CAIRVGLYGYTF
TRBV27,TRBJ2-4,CASSQQQVAKNIQYF
TRBV12-3/TRBV12-4,TRBJ2-1,CASSLSASGRNNEQFF
TRBV18,TRBJ2-6,CASSRLVQSSGANVLTF
TRBV4-2,TRBJ2-3,CASTSDGQSDSTDTQYF
TRBV12-3/TRBV12-4,TRBJ2-5,CASRMPIGETQYF
TRBV30,TRBJ1-3,CAWTTWPGNTIYF
TRBV4-2,TRBJ2-1,CASSQEGGLSYNEQFF
TRBV6-4,TRBJ1-2,CASSDGAPDSNYGYTF
TRBV6-5,TRBJ2-1,CASSYWKGMPSYNEQFF
TRBV5-1,TRBJ2-5,CASSQGTSGEETQYF
TRBV27,TRBJ2-6,CALGVLRANVLTF
TRBV4-3,TRBJ1-4,CASSQDPGDEKLFF
TRBV7-2,TRBJ2-6,CASSLGQGLGANVLTF
TRBV27,TRBJ2-1,CATETVAGDNEQFF
TRBV12-3/TRBV12-4,TRBJ2-7,CASSLTVRYEQYF
TRBV11-2,TRBJ2-3,CASSLEVGADTQYF
TRBV29-1,TRBJ2-2,CSVEWAPMNTGELFF
TRBV11-2,TRBJ2-7,CASSPGLGLAGGSYEQYF
TRBV11-2,TRBJ2-1,CASAHGTVSYNEQFF
TRBV12-3/TRBV12-4,TRBJ2-2,CASSQGLAGVTGELFF
TRBV29-1,TRBJ2-3,CSVITSGYGTDTQYF
TRBV18,TRBJ2-7,CASSPDLAAYEQYF